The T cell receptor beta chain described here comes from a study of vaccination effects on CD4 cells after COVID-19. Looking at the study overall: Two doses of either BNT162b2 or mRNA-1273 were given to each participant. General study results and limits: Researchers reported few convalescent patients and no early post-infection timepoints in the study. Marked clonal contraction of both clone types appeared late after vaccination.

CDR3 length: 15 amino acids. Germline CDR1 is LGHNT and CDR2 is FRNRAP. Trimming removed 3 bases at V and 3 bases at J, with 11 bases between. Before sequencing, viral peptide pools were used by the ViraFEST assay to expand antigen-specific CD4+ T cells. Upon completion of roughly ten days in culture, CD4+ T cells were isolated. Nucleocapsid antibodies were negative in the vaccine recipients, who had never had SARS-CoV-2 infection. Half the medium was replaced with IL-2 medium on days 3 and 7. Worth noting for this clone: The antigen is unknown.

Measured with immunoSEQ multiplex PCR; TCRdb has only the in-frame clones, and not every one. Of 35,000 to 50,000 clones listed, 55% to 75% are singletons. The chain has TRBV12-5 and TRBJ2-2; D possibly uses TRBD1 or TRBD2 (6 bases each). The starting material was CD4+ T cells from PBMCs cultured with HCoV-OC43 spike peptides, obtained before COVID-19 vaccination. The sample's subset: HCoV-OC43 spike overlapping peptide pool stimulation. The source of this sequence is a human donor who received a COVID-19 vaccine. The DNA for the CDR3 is TGTGCTAGTGGTTTATCGGGGGCGTACACCGGGGAGCTGTTTTTT. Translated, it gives CASGLSGAYTGELFF.